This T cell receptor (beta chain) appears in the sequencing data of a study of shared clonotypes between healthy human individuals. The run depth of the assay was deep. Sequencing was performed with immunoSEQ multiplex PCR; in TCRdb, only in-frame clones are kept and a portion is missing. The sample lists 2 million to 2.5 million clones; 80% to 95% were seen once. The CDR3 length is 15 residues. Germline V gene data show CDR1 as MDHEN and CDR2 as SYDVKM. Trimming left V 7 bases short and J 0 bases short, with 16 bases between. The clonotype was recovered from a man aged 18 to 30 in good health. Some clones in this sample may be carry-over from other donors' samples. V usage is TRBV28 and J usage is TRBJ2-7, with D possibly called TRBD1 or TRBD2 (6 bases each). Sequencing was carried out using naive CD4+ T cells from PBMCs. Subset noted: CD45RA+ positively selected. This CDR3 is CASKQGGPLSYEQYF. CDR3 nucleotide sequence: TGTGCCAGCAAGCAAGGGGGGCCTCTCTCCTACGAGCAGTACTTC.